This T cell receptor beta chain came from a study of siplizumab effects on memory and regulatory T cells. Study findings and constraints: There appeared to be greater diversity in naive T cells than in memory cells, and naive T cells seemed major contributors to the alloresponse. Versus 25% to 30% in controls, the mappable alloreactive CD4+ clones averaged 68.8% Treg-derived with siplizumab.

Regarding this clone: Its antigen is unknown.

The CDR3 contains 19 residues. Between the trimmed V and J ends, which lost 5 bases and 2 bases, there was a span of 22 bases. CDR1 is SNHLY, CDR2 FYNNEI, per germline. Sequencing was performed with immunoSEQ multiplex PCR; in TCRdb, only in-frame clones are kept and a portion is missing. The sample includes around 100,000 clones, over 90% of them seen just once. The sequenced sample consisted of Tregs sorted from blood. The receptor was derived from a human donor in good health. This rearrangement joins TRBV2 to TRBJ2-6; TRBD1 might be the D (6 bases). CDR3 coding DNA: TGTGCCAGCAGTAACCACAGGGCCACGCTATCCCCTGGGGCCAACGTCCTGACTTTC. As protein: CASSNHRATLSPGANVLTF.